Shown below are 16 T cell receptor beta chains from a single sample sequenced in a study of Ad26.COV2.S vaccination and SARS-CoV-2 variants. Treatment described: roughly 18 received Ad26.COV2.S at low or high dose, single or two shots; about 5 received placebo; per-sample allocation not given. Samples analyzed were those drawn on day 63 after the first vaccine or placebo injection. Profiled with immunoSEQ multiplex PCR; TCRdb holds only in-frame clones, not every one. The sample has fewer than 400,000 clones, approximately 89% seen once; the top ten hold around 1.8%. The sample here was peripheral blood, taken in a trial of Ad26.COV2.S vaccine versus placebo. These receptor sequences come from a person between 18 and 60 years old who received the Ad26.COV2.S COVID-19 vaccine or a placebo.

A few counts support this clone. V and J are TRBV24-1 and TRBJ2-1; D remains unclear. From germline, CDR1 is KGHDR and CDR2 SFDVKD. V lost 7 bases and J 11 bases, leaving 20 bases between the germline ends. The CDR3 spans 14 residues. CDR3 sequence: CATSPSHVGGKQFF. The CDR3 DNA is TGTGCCACCAGCCCCTCACACGTGGGTGGCAAGCAGTTCTTC.

The chain employs TRBV2 and TRBJ2-3, with 10 bases lining up with TRBD2. This CDR3 has 15 amino acids. The germline gives CDR1 SNHLY, CDR2 FYNNEI. V gave up 6 bases and J gave up 5 bases; unmatched junction bases: 8. The CDR3, as DNA: TGTGCCAGCAGACGGACTAGCGGAGGGGTAGATACGCAGTATTTT. Translated: CASRRTSGGVDTQYF.

This clone was counted once. The chain has TRBV27 and TRBJ2-1, with 9 positions matching TRBD2. CDR1 and CDR2 (germline): MNHEY, SMNVEV (reference sequence). The CDR3 has 12 residues. Trimming removed 7 bases from V and 15 bases from J; junction bases left unmatched: 10. CDR3 sequence (DNA): TGTGCCAGCATCGGAGGCGGGAGGGTCTGGTTCTTC. It encodes CASIGGGRVWFF.

J is TRBJ1-1 and V is TRBV18; D uncertain. The CDR3 has 12 residues. Trimming pared 3 bases from V and 4 bases from J, leaving 6 bases between. Germline CDR1 and CDR2: KGHSH and LQKENI. The CDR3 loop reads CASSPKGTEAFF. For the CDR3, the DNA is TGTGCCAGCTCACCTAAGGGCACTGAAGCTTTCTTT.

This rearrangement joins TRBV24-1 to TRBJ2-2; 8 bases line up with TRBD1. Germline lookup yields CDR1 KGHDR and CDR2 SFDVKD. The CDR3 contains 14 residues. The ends lost 9 bases at V and 1 base at J; junction bases unmatched: 3. Here the CDR3 reads CATADRVNTGELFF. The CDR3, as DNA: TGTGCCACCGCGGACAGGGTGAACACCGGGGAGCTGTTTTTT.

The rearrangement uses TRBV11-2 and TRBJ1-5, with 9 bases that match TRBD1. Germline V gives CDR1 SGHAT, CDR2 FQNNGV. The V and J ends lost 5 bases and 8 bases, in that order; junction bases with no gene match: 7. The CDR3 contains 14 residues. For the CDR3, the DNA is TGTGCCAGCAGCCGACAGGGGGATAGGGAGCCCCAGCATTTT. The encoded protein is CASSRQGDREPQHF.

For this clone: A much larger clonotype is one base distant, so this may be a read error. The V gene is TRBV11-3, the J gene TRBJ1-1, with 10 bases lining up with TRBD1. The CDR3 consists of 15 residues. Trimming at V came to 5 bases and at J to 1 base, leaving 4 bases not matched to a gene. Looked up from germline, CDR1 is SGHNT and CDR2 is YENEEA. The CDR3 here is CASSPGQGWNTEAFF. CDR3 nucleotides: TGTGCCAGCAGCCCGGGACAGGGGTGGAACACTGAAGCTTTCTTT.

V gene TRBV12-5 combines with J gene TRBJ2-1; 9 bases line up with TRBD2. Trimming cost V 2 bases and J 5 bases; bases outside gene matches: 4. Germline CDR1 reads LGHNT; CDR2 reads FRNRAP. This CDR3 spans 15 amino acids. The CDR3 DNA is TGTGCTAGTGGTTTGTGGCTAGCGGGACACAATGAGCAGTTCTTC. It translates to CASGLWLAGHNEQFF.

The CDR3, as DNA: TGTGCCAGCAGTTTGGCGGCAGGGGGCAGGAGAACTGAAGCTTTCTTT. Residues: CASSLAAGGRRTEAFF. This sequence joins TRBV28 and TRBJ1-1; 8 bases fit TRBD1. The CDR3 has 16 amino acids. Germline V lookup: CDR1 MDHEN, CDR2 SYDVKM. V shed 3 bases, J shed 5 bases, and the junction held 11 bases outside the gene matches.

V is TRBV7-9 and J is TRBJ2-1; the match to TRBD2 covers 11 bases. The germline V gene encodes CDR1 SEHNR and CDR2 FQNEAQ (reference sequence). The length of the CDR3 is 15 residues. Losses at the gene ends were 4 bases for V and 9 bases for J; bases not matched to a gene: 8. CDR3 sequence: CASSSGLAEGGEQFF. As DNA, the CDR3 is TGTGCCAGCAGCTCGGGACTAGCGGAAGGAGGTGAGCAGTTCTTC.

The CDR3 nucleotides read TGTGCCAGCAGCGCCCTAACAGGGTTTGGCACTGAAGCTTTCTTT. It yields the protein CASSALTGFGTEAFF. V and J are TRBV11-2 and TRBJ1-1; tentatively, D is TRBD1 (6 bases). The CDR3 extends over 15 amino acids. Trimming shortened V by 5 bases and J by 4 bases, and 17 bases separated the two germline ends. In germline, CDR1 is SGHAT, CDR2 FQNNGV.

This chain connects TRBV6-2 or TRBV6-3 to TRBJ2-3; D is ambiguous. Germline V gene data show CDR1 as MNHEY and CDR2 as SVGEGT. The CDR3 loop spans 12 amino acids. V gave up 6 bases and J gave up 8 bases, with 12 bases separating them. The CDR3 is CASSPDGFTQYF. CDR3 nucleotides: TGTGCCAGCAGCCCTGACGGGTTTACGCAGTATTTT.

J is TRBJ2-2 and V is TRBV5-4, with D perhaps TRBD2 (7 bases). The CDR3 loop spans 16 amino acids. The V gene lost 2 bases and the J gene lost 7 bases, with 18 bases spanning the gap. The germline gives CDR1 SGHNT, CDR2 YYREEE (reference sequence). The CDR3 here is CASSFRGGPPDGELFF. The CDR3 DNA sequence: TGTGCCAGCAGCTTTAGGGGGGGGCCGCCCGACGGGGAGCTGTTTTTT.

CDR3 amino acids: CASRLGQNNYGYTF. Here the CDR3 DNA reads TGTGCCAGCAGGCTGGGACAGAACAACTATGGCTACACCTTC. The chain combines TRBV6-5 with TRBJ1-2; 7 nucleotides match TRBD1. Looked up from germline, CDR1 is MNHEY and CDR2 is SVGAGI. The CDR3 is 14 amino acids. V lost 6 bases and J lost 2; bases outside the gene matches: 6.

This clone has just a few counts. This chain uses TRBV12-2 with TRBJ2-7; the table names TRBD1, a call not compared with the DNA. TRBV12-2 counts as a pseudogene. The CDR3 runs 16 residues. The CDR3 reads CASRSSGRGTEYEQYF. CDR3 bases: TGTGCAAGTCGCTCGTCGGGTAGGGGGACCGAGTACGAGCAGTACTTC.

The genes are TRBV4-3 and TRBJ1-1; tentative D call: TRBD1 (5 bases). CDR3 length: 15 amino acids. The germline gives CDR1 LGHNA, CDR2 YSLEER. The V and J ends lost 0 bases and 5 bases respectively, with 13 bases between them. CDR3 in DNA: TGCGCCAGCAGCCAAGATTCGGGGGTTGGGACTGAAGCTTTCTTT. Translation: CASSQDSGVGTEAFF.